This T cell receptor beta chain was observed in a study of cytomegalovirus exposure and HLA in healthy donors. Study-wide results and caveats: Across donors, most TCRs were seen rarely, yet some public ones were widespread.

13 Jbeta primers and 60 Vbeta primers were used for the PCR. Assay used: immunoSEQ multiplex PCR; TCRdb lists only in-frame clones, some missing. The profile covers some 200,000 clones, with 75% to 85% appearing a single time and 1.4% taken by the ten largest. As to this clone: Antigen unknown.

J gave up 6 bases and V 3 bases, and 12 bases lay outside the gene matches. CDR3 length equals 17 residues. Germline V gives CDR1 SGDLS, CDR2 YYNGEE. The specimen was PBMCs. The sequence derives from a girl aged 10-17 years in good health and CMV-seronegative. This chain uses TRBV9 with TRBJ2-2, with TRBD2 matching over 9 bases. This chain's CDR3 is CASSERSAGGWSGELFF. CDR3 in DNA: TGTGCCAGCAGCGAACGATCAGCGGGAGGATGGTCCGGGGAGCTGTTTTTT. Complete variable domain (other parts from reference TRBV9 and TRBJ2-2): DSGVTQTPKHLITATGQRVTLRCSPRSGDLSVYWYQQSLDQGLQFLIQYYNGEERAKGNILERFSAQQFPDLHSELNLSSLELGDSALYFCASSERSAGGWSGELFFGEGSRLTVL.